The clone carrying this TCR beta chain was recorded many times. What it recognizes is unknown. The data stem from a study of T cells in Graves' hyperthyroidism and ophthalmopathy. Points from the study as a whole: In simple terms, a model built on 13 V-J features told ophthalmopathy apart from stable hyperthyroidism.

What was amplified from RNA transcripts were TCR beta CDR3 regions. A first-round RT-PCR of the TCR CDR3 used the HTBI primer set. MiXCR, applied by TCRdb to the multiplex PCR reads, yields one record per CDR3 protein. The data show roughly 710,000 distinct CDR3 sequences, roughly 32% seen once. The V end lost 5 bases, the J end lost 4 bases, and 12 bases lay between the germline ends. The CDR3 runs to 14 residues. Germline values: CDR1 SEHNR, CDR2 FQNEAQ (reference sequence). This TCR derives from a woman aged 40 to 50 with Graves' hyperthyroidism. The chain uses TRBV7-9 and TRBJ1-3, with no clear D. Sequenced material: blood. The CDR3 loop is CASSLPALGNTIYF. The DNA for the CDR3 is TGTGCCAGCAGCCTACCGGCACTAGGAAACACCATATATTTT.